This T cell receptor beta chain was retrieved from a study of shared clonotypes between healthy human individuals (dated by TCRdb to 2020 to 2021). General notes on the study: The cohort included a few men and a couple of women between 18 and 49 years of age. For each donor, CD4 naive and CD4 memory were each run on three plates, CD8 naive on two plates, and CD8 memory on one plate. To estimate repertoire size and how much clonotypes are shared between individuals, the study performed deep sequencing of blood TCR repertoires from a handful of healthy adults. To increase sequencing depth and limit assay-specific biases, TCR repertoire library preparation and sequencing were carried out by different laboratories using diverse techniques. Between about 0.8 and 9 billion PBMCs per donor were obtained by leukapheresis.

The donors were healthy, HIV-negative adults who had no recently reported acute infections or vaccinations. Only Caucasian adults living in Nashville, Tennessee, USA were represented among the donors. CD8 memory samples were composed of magnetically selected CD45RO+ cells combined with CCR7-negative CD45RA+ effector memory (TemRA) cells. Blood was obtained by leukapheresis, after which PBMCs were separated by Ficoll-Histopaque density gradient centrifugation and cryopreserved in liquid nitrogen vapor phase. Analytical flow cytometry was used to check the purity and quantity of each magnetically sorted T cell population. Each sorted fraction had its genomic DNA isolated and then quantified by UV absorbance on a Nanodrop 2000c. V is reduced by 1 base and J by 8 bases, leaving a spacing of 14 bases between them. Counted from cysteine to phenylalanine, this CDR3 has 14 amino acids. Left in the record is the CDR3 DNA by itself, 42 bases read in frame from the first base. From a lookup of the germline V gene (reference sequence), CDR1 and CDR2 are PRHDT and FYEKMQ.

Using the deep immunoSEQ assay, TCR CDR3 regions were amplified from genomic DNA by multiplex PCR. Extracted genomic DNA from each cell subset was spread evenly across all wells of several immunoSEQ 96-well plates, with each plate serving as a replicate. For sorted subsets, 200 ng of genomic DNA, equivalent to 30,000 or so T cell genomes, went into each replicate PCR. Purified libraries were measured with a Qubit 3.0 fluorometer, size-checked on a Bioanalyzer 2100, and measured again with the KAPA Library Quantification kit. A separate single-read 150-cycle Illumina NextSeq 550 flow cell was used to sequence each immunoSEQ 96-well plate. In the authors' own workflow: Because the immunoSEQ output held only junctional sequences and lacked quality scores, the filtering could not match the filtering applied to full-length reads. To assign V/J genes and CDR3, sequences were annotated against IMGT germline references using PyIR, a Python wrapper for IgBLAST v1.9. Reads were filtered out if the reads had weak V/J assignments (E-value above 1e-6), no CDR3, stop codons, out-of-frame junctions, or ambiguous translated residues. V3J clonotypes were defined as sequences sharing an identical inferred V gene, J gene, and CDR3 amino acid sequence. Percentage overlap between repertoires was calculated by dividing the number of shared unique clonotypes by the size of the smaller repertoire. Repertoire richness was assessed with RTK rarefaction, the Chao1 estimator, and Recon v2.1 estimates of unobserved clonotypes. Generation probabilities for all TCRbeta clonotypes obtained by the gDNA method from a handful of donors were computed using OLGA. The table was pulled from immuneACCESS by TCRdb, which kept in-frame rearrangements only. Such tables lose some clones; where checked, under half of the loss comes from unresolved V genes, and the rest has no known cause. V and J calls and clone size are those listed in that table; D and trimming were worked out from the DNA. Across this sample there are around 370,000 clones, with roughly 96% seen only once. About 0.34% of the sample comes from the top ten.

Comments on this clone: Its antigen target is currently unknown. Nothing much larger sits one base from this clone, and base qualities are not available.

The study at large found these results: Estimated clonotype richness was generally larger for naive than for memory subsets. Pairwise subsampling indicated that sequencing depth was expected to affect the degree of clonotype sharing among donors. Because the study included only a small number of donors, the genetic and exposure-history diversity represented was limited. Rarefaction of sorted-subset datasets indicated incomplete sequencing despite the large sequencing depth. Only blood was sampled, and tissue TCR repertoires likely differ from those in blood. Across several donors, approximately 5% of naive CD4, approximately 3.5% of naive CD8, around 2.5% of memory CD4, and 0.4% of memory CD8 clonotypes were shared. Compared with non-shared clonotypes, clonotypes shared by all four sorted-subset donors had higher generation probabilities.

This TCR was recovered from a man younger than 45 in good health. This receptor chain uses TRBV13 and TRBJ1-2; no D gene is confidently identified. Sequenced material: memory CD8+ T cells sorted from blood. The cell subset or site tag for this specimen amounts to: CD45RO+ cells pooled with CCR7-negative TemRA cells. The nucleotide sequence is given as TGTGCCAGCAGCTTAGTCCTTGTTGGGAGCGGCTACACCTTC. This translates into CASSLVLVGSGYTF.